A single sample is the source of the 21 T cell receptor beta chains below, sequenced in a study of cytomegalovirus exposure and HLA in healthy donors. The PCR contained 60 Vbeta and 13 Jbeta primers. Libraries were prepared by immunoSEQ multiplex PCR; TCRdb keeps only in-frame clonotypes and omits some of them. The data show 90,000 to 120,000 clones, over 70% seen once. The source material was PBMCs. The receptors originated from a man under 40 in good health and CMV-seronegative.

This clone was seen only once. This chain uses TRBV29-1 with TRBJ1-2; 9 nucleotides align to TRBD1. Germline V CDR1 and CDR2: SQVTM, ANQGSEA. V shed 3 bases, J shed 6 bases, and the junction held 8 bases outside the gene matches. The CDR3 covers 14 residues. This CDR3 is CSVEGQGRVDGYTF. The CDR3 DNA sequence: TGCAGCGTTGAGGGACAGGGACGGGTGGATGGCTACACCTTC.

This clone turned up a few times. This chain connects TRBV6-5 to TRBJ1-5, with 8 bases that match TRBD1. After removal of 6 bases from V and 7 bases from J, the junction contained 8 bases not matched to a gene. This CDR3 contains 14 residues. Germline V gene sequence: CDR1 MNHEY, CDR2 SVGAGI. CDR3 protein: CASRPDRGGQPQHF. CDR3 bases: TGTGCCAGCAGACCCGACAGGGGAGGGCAGCCCCAGCATTTT.

The V gene is TRBV6-5, the J gene TRBJ1-5, with D uncertain. The CDR3 is 13 amino acids. Germline-derived CDR1 and CDR2 are MNHEY and SVGAGI. Trimming removed 9 bases at V and 3 bases at J, with 12 bases between. CDR3 nucleotide sequence: TGTGCCAGTCGTCAGAGCGCCAATCAGCCCCAGCATTTT. Its protein product is CASRQSANQPQHF.

The chain links TRBV21-1 to TRBJ2-7; the listed D gene, TRBD2, was not tested against the DNA. TRBV21-1 is labeled a pseudogene. The CDR3 runs to 18 residues. The CDR3 here is CASSKAWTSGRLKYEQYF. CDR3 DNA: TGTGCCAGCAGCAAAGCGTGGACTAGCGGGAGGCTTAAGTACGAGCAGTACTTC.

This clone was observed a single time. This rearrangement joins TRBV29-1 to TRBJ2-7; 11 bases agree with TRBD2. The CDR3 has 15 amino acids. CDR1 is SQVTM, CDR2 ANQGSEA, per germline. Trimming cost V 2 bases and J 6 bases; bases outside gene matches: 9. CDR3 amino acids: CSVESGSGRASEQYF. In DNA, the CDR3 is TGCAGCGTTGAATCGGGTAGCGGGAGGGCCTCCGAGCAGTACTTC.

CDR3 loop: CASRTGGFYEQYF. DNA of the CDR3: TGTGCCAGCAGGACAGGGGGCTTCTACGAGCAGTACTTC. V and J are TRBV28 and TRBJ2-7; 10 bases match TRBD1. The J segment lost 3 bases and the V segment lost 6 bases, leaving 2 bases of the junction unmatched. Per germline, CDR1 MDHEN and CDR2 SYDVKM. CDR3 size: 13 residues. The variable domain in full, with the rest retrieved from reference TRBV28 and TRBJ2-7, is DVKVTQSSRYLVKRTGEKVFLECVQDMDHENMFWYRQDPGLGLRLIYFSYDVKMKEKGDIPEGYSVSREKKERFSLILESASTNQTSMYLCASRTGGFYEQYFGPGTRLTVT.

V and J are TRBV4-1 and TRBJ2-5; 10 bases map to TRBD2. Unmatched junction bases numbered 12, after V lost 4 bases and J lost 4 bases. The CDR3 has 17 residues. The V gene's germline CDR1 is MGHRA and CDR2 YSYEKL. In DNA form, the CDR3 reads TGCGCCAGCAGCCTAGAGGGGCCAGCGGGGGGGCCAGAGACCCAGTACTTC. Translation: CASSLEGPAGGPETQYF.

The chain has TRBV13 and TRBJ2-2; 7 bases line up with TRBD1. This CDR3 is built from 13 residues. J lost 10 bases, V lost 5 bases, and 7 bases had no gene match. Germline assignment: CDR1 PRHDT and CDR2 FYEKMQ (reference sequence). The CDR3 loop reads CASSQGTVEELFF. The CDR3 DNA reads as TGTGCCAGCAGCCAAGGGACAGTAGAGGAGCTGTTTTTT.

This clone was picked up a small number of times. At one boundary the junction diverges from the germline segment, which might be a read error. This rearrangement joins TRBV2 to TRBJ1-2; D uncertain. CDR3 length: 11 residues. CDR1 and CDR2 from the germline V gene are SNHLY and FYNNEI. The CDR3: CASKRREWRNF. CDR3 coding DNA: TGTGCCAGCAAAAGGAGGGAGTGGAGAAACTTC. Full variable domain (outside the CDR3, taken from reference TRBV2 and TRBJ1-2): EPEVTQTPSHQVTQMGQEVILRCVPISNHLYFYWYRQILGQKVEFLVSFYNNEISEKSEIFDDQFSVERPDGSNFTLKIRSTKLEDSAMYFCASKRREWRNFGSGTRLTVV.

This clone was detected once. The V gene is TRBV5-3, the J gene TRBJ1-4, with 11 bases identical to TRBD1. TRBV5-3 is noted as an ORF with a role that remains uncertain. V shed 4 bases and J 6 bases; nucleotides not matched to a gene: 8. This CDR3 has 16 residues. The chain's CDR3 is CARSPVGDRGDEKLFF. The CDR3, as DNA: TGTGCCAGAAGCCCGGTGGGGGACAGGGGGGATGAAAAACTGTTTTTT.

This chain uses TRBV29-1 with TRBJ1-2, with D perhaps TRBD1 (6 bases). Germline CDR1 is SQVTM and CDR2 is ANQGSEA. V shed 5 bases and J shed 5 bases, with 12 bases lying between them. CDR3 length: 12 residues. CDR3: CSVHTGIYGYTF. Here the CDR3 DNA reads TGCAGCGTTCATACAGGGATTTATGGCTACACCTTC. Full variable domain (outside the CDR3, taken from reference TRBV29-1 and TRBJ1-2): SAVISQKPSRDICQRGTSLTIQCQVDSQVTMMFWYRQQPGQSLTLIATANQGSEATYESGFVIDKFPISRPNLTFSTLTVSNMSPEDSSIYLCSVHTGIYGYTFGSGTRLTVV.

This chain's CDR3 is CASSRTGGAYEQYF. CDR3 DNA sequence: TGTGCCAGCAGCCGTACAGGGGGGGCCTACGAGCAGTACTTC. The chain joins TRBV14 to TRBJ2-7, with a weak D call TRBD1 (8 bases). Germline CDR1 and CDR2: SGHDN and FVKESK. The CDR3 totals 14 residues. Trimming shortened V by 4 bases and J by 2 bases, and 12 bases separated the two germline ends.

The chain employs TRBV10-2 and TRBJ2-3, with D tentatively TRBD2 (6 bases). The V and J ends lost 2 bases and 5 bases respectively, with 8 bases between them. Germline assignment: CDR1 WSHSY and CDR2 SAAADI. The CDR3 runs 13 residues. CDR3 in amino acids: CASSELAKDTQYF. Here the CDR3 DNA reads TGCGCCAGCAGTGAGCTAGCGAAAGATACGCAGTATTTT.

V and J are TRBV11-2 and TRBJ2-5; 7 positions match TRBD1. J lost 2 bases, V lost 5 bases, and 2 bases had no gene match. The length of the CDR3 is 13 residues. CDR1 SGHAT and CDR2 FQNNGV come from the germline V gene. The CDR3 nucleotides are TGTGCCAGCAGCCGGGACAGACAAGAGACCCAGTACTTC. Translating it yields CASSRDRQETQYF.

The chain employs TRBV27 and TRBJ2-1; D is uncertain. Germline assignment: CDR1 MNHEY and CDR2 SMNVEV (reference sequence). Trimming removed 4 bases at V and 6 bases at J, with 7 bases between. This CDR3 region has 12 residues. CDR3 in DNA: TGTGCCAGCAGTTCCGGGTTCAATGAGCAGTTCTTC. It codes for CASSSGFNEQFF.

This clone is a singleton in its sample. The chain joins TRBV6-5 to TRBJ2-7; TRBD2 matches 10 bases. Germline assignment: CDR1 MNHEY and CDR2 SVGAGI. Trimming took 2 bases from V and 5 from J; bases not matched to a gene: 9. This CDR3 is 16 amino acids long. The CDR3 nucleotides are TGTGCCAGCAGTTACCTTTCTAGCGGGAGAAAGGACGAGCAGTACTTC. Translated: CASSYLSSGRKDEQYF.

This chain connects TRBV29-1 to TRBJ1-2; 9 nucleotides align to TRBD1. Germline CDR1 is SQVTM and CDR2 is ANQGSEA. The CDR3 length is 14 residues. V gave up 1 base and J gave up 13 bases; unmatched junction bases: 13. The CDR3 DNA sequence: TGCAGCGTTGAAGCGGGCCAGGGACAGGGAGGGTGCACCTTC. It specifies CSVEAGQGQGGCTF.

The J gene is TRBJ2-7, the V gene TRBV4-1; TRBD1 matches 8 bases. Germline V gives CDR1 MGHRA, CDR2 YSYEKL. J was trimmed by 2 bases and V by 0 bases; bases with no gene match: 3. There are 15 residues in the CDR3. The CDR3 spells CASSQETGVAYEQYF. CDR3 DNA sequence: TGCGCCAGCAGCCAAGAGACAGGGGTGGCCTACGAGCAGTACTTC.

The gene calls are TRBV10-2 and TRBJ1-4; D is uncertain. The CDR3 covers 16 residues. Trimming pared 0 bases from V and 8 bases from J, leaving 16 bases between. Germline V gene lookup returns CDR1 WSHSY and CDR2 SAAADI. The DNA of the CDR3 is TGCGCCAGCAGTGAGTCTGGCGGCCGACCGTGGGAAAAACTGTTTTTT. Amino acid sequence: CASSESGGRPWEKLFF.

This chain links TRBV1 with TRBJ2-7; the tabulated D call, TRBD2, remains unverified against the DNA. TRBV1 is marked as a pseudogene. The CDR3 is made up of 15 amino acids. CDR3: CTSTQPRGGPYEQYF. As DNA, the CDR3 is TGCACCAGCACCCAACCCCGCGGGGGTCCCTACGAGCAGTACTTC.

The V call is TRBV6-1, the J call TRBJ2-1; TRBD2 matches at 13 bases. The J segment lost 8 bases and the V segment lost 5 bases, leaving 6 bases of the junction unmatched. Germline lookup yields CDR1 MNHNS and CDR2 SASEGT. The CDR3 totals 15 residues. The CDR3 nucleotides read TGTGCCAGCAGTTCCGGGACTAGCGGGAAATATGAGCAGTTCTTC. It is translated as CASSSGTSGKYEQFF.